A selection of T cell receptor beta chains follows, all from one sample in a study of T cells in Graves' hyperthyroidism and ophthalmopathy. TCRdb independently ran MiXCR on the multiplex PCR reads; one entry per CDR3 protein. The sample holds over 700,000 distinct CDR3 sequences, approximately 40% seen once. Sequencing was done on a sample of blood. The receptors here all came from a man aged 18 to 35 with Graves' hyperthyroidism. Each CDR3 is given with its conserved first and last residue. The order of the fields is J gene, clone size, V gene, D gene, CDR3 DNA, CDR3 protein. D genes are given only for firm matches. A row's size may be missing; if present it is once, few, many or a size class.

TRBJ2-7	few	TRBV20-1	.	TGCAGTGCTAGTGGTGGGAAAGTCGACGAGCAGTACTTC	CSASGGKVDEQYF
TRBJ1-1	many	TRBV3-1	.	TGTGCCAGCAGCGCGACGGGCCTGAACACTGAAGCTTTCTTT	CASSATGLNTEAFF
TRBJ2-7	.	TRBV20-1	TRBD1	TGCAGTGCTATCCTCCCGGGCAGGGACAGTGGCGAGCAGTACTTC	CSAILPGRDSGEQYF
TRBJ2-6	many	TRBV7-8	TRBD1	TGTGCCAGCAGCTTTGACCTTCAGGGGGCTTCTGGGGCCAACGTCCTGACTTTC	CASSFDLQGASGANVLTF
TRBJ2-5	.	TRBV4-1	.	TGCGCCAGCAGCCAAGAGATTTGGGGGGAGACCCAGTACTTC	CASSQEIWGETQYF
TRBJ2-2	.	TRBV7-9	.	TGTGCCAGCAGCTTATGGCCGGGACAAAGGGGACGGGAGCTGTTTTTT	CASSLWPGQRGRELFF
TRBJ2-5	many	TRBV11-3	.	TGTGCCAGCAGCTTAAGTCGGGGGTACCAAGAGACCCAGTACTTC	CASSLSRGYQETQYF
TRBJ2-5	.	TRBV5-5	TRBD2	TGTGCCAGCAGCTTAGTGTGGGGGGGACTAGCGGGAGAGACCCAGTACTTC	CASSLVWGGLAGETQYF
TRBJ2-2	many	TRBV7-2	.	TGTGCCAGCAGCTTAGCGAGGGACACCGGGGAGCTGTTTTTT	CASSLARDTGELFF
TRBJ2-7	.	TRBV2	.	TGTGCCAGCAGTGAGAGTGCGGGCTGCGAGCAGTACTTC	CASSESAGCEQYF
TRBJ2-1	.	TRBV7-9	TRBD2	TGTGCCAGCAGCTTAGTCTCGGGGGGGTTCCAGTTCTTC	CASSLVSGGFQFF
TRBJ1-4	many	TRBV12-3/TRBV12-4	.	TGTGCCAGCAGCACAGGGTCAAAACTGTTTTTT	CASSTGSKLFF
TRBJ1-4	few	TRBV7-9	.	TGTGCCAGCAGCTTAGCCCGGTTGCGGGACAAAGGTGAAAAACTGTTTTTT	CASSLARLRDKGEKLFF
TRBJ1-1	once	TRBV6-5	.	TGTGCCAGCAGTTACTCTGCGGGGGGCGCTGGCACTGAAGCTTTCTTT	CASSYSAGGAGTEAFF
TRBJ1-1	.	TRBV5-8	TRBD1	TGTGCCGGCAGCTTGGATGGGACAGGGTCTGAAGCTTTCTTT	CAGSLDGTGSEAFF
TRBJ2-7	many	TRBV29-1	.	TGCAGCGTTGAAGTGGGAGAGACCCTCTACGAGCAGTACTTC	CSVEVGETLYEQYF
TRBJ1-5	many	TRBV7-9	.	TGTGCCAGCAGCTTAGCGGACACTGTTAATCAGCCCCAGCATTTT	CASSLADTVNQPQHF
TRBJ1-6	many	TRBV13	.	TGTGCCAGCAGCCAAGAGGGAAGAAATTCACCCCTCCACTTT	CASSQEGRNSPLHF
TRBJ1-1	.	TRBV14	.	TGTGCCAGCAGCCAAGCCTACGAGCAGTACCTCAGGGTTACGAACACTGAAGCTTTCTTT	CASSQAYEQYLRVTNTEAFF
TRBJ1-1	many	TRBV7-9	.	TGTGCCAGCAGCAGCGGACACCACATGAACACTGAAGCTTTCTTT	CASSSGHHMNTEAFF
TRBJ2-7	few	TRBV20-1	TRBD2	TGCAGTGCCATCGGGACTAGCGGATACTACGAGCAGTACTTC	CSAIGTSGYYEQYF
TRBJ2-2	few	TRBV9	TRBD2	TGTGCCAGCAGCCCGGGGGGGGGACTTACCGGGGAGCTGTTTTTT	CASSPGGGLTGELFF
TRBJ2-7	.	TRBV20-1	TRBD1	TGCAGTGCTAGGGGGACAGGGGTCCTCCACGAGCAGTACTTC	CSARGTGVLHEQYF
TRBJ1-1	many	TRBV29-1	.	TGCAGCGCCCCGGTGGGGGGGCAGGGCACTGAAGCTTTCTTT	CSAPVGGQGTEAFF
TRBJ1-4	many	TRBV29-1	.	TGCAGCGTCGTTTTAGAGCGTACTAATGAAAAACTGTTTTTT	CSVVLERTNEKLFF
TRBJ2-2	many	TRBV19	.	TGTGCCACTAGGAGCGGGGAGCTGTTTTTT	CATRSGELFF
TRBJ2-7	many	TRBV29-1	.	TGCAGCGTTAGGCGGAACTCCTACGAGCAGTACTTC	CSVRRNSYEQYF
TRBJ1-6	many	TRBV7-2	.	TGTGCCAGCAGCCCTGACGGCGGGGCAAATTCACCCCTCCACTTT	CASSPDGGANSPLHF
TRBJ1-5	few	TRBV5-8	.	TGTGCCAGCAGCTTGGACAGGAACAATCAGCCCCAGCATTTT	CASSLDRNNQPQHF
TRBJ2-7	.	TRBV12-3/TRBV12-4	TRBD2	TGTGCCAGCAGCGTCAAAGGCGGGAGCTCCTACGAGCAGTACTTC	CASSVKGGSSYEQYF
TRBJ1-6	.	TRBV25-1	.	TGTGCCAGCAGCCAAGTAGTTGGAGGCAATTCACCCCTCCACTTT	CASSQVVGGNSPLHF
TRBJ1-2	.	TRBV10-3	TRBD1	TGTGCCAGCAGTTATAGCTGGGACAGCCCAATAGGTGCTGGCTACACCTTC	CASSYSWDSPIGAGYTF
TRBJ1-2	.	TRBV10-3	.	TGTGCCATCAGGAGCCCCTCTCAGAACTATGGCTACACCTTC	CAIRSPSQNYGYTF
TRBJ1-5	many	TRBV7-2	.	TGTGCCAGCAGCCCTTTTACGGACAGCAGTCAGCCCCAGCATTTT	CASSPFTDSSQPQHF
TRBJ1-2	.	TRBV6-5	.	TGTGCCAGCAGTTACTCGTCCGGAATCTATGGCTACACCTTC	CASSYSSGIYGYTF
TRBJ1-2	many	TRBV11-2	TRBD1	TGTGCCAGCAGCGACCCCGACAGGGTTTATGGCTACACCTTC	CASSDPDRVYGYTF
TRBJ1-6	.	TRBV5-1	.	TGCGCCAGCAGCTCCGTGGGAGCCTATAATTCACCCCTCCACTTT	CASSSVGAYNSPLHF
TRBJ1-1	.	TRBV5-1	.	TGCGCCAGCAGCTTCCAGGACAGCTATATGGCTTTCTTT	CASSFQDSYMAFF
TRBJ2-5	few	TRBV12-3/TRBV12-4	.	TGTGCCAGCACCTTCCAGGCAGGGGAAGAGACCCAGTACTTC	CASTFQAGEETQYF
TRBJ2-5	many	TRBV11-3	.	TGTGCCAGCACCCCCCGGGGCAGGGACGAGACCCAGTACTTC	CASTPRGRDETQYF
TRBJ1-2	.	TRBV3-1	.	TGTGCCAGCAGCCAGACTAGTCAGAATAACTATGGCTACACCTTC	CASSQTSQNNYGYTF
TRBJ2-7	.	TRBV9	TRBD2	TGTGCCAGCAGCGGGACTAGCGGGCTCTCCTACGAGCAGTACTTC	CASSGTSGLSYEQYF
TRBJ1-1	few	TRBV11-3	TRBD1	TGTGCCAGCAGACAGGGGGCTGGGAACACTGAAGCTTTCTTT	CASRQGAGNTEAFF
TRBJ1-1	.	TRBV5-1	.	TGCGCCAGCAGCATCCTACAGGGATCGGGGGGGGACACTGAAGCTTTCTTT	CASSILQGSGGDTEAFF
TRBJ1-1	many	TRBV20-1	.	TGCAGTGCTAGGGGGGGCGTTAGCACTGAAGCTTTCTTT	CSARGGVSTEAFF
TRBJ1-5	many	TRBV19	.	TGTGCCAGTGACGTAGGTAATCAGCCCCAGCATTTT	CASDVGNQPQHF
TRBJ1-6	.	TRBV6-5	.	TGTGCCAGCAGTTTCCCGTTACCGGGACAAAAGACAAGGGAGAATTCACCCCTCCACTTT	CASSFPLPGQKTRENSPLHF
TRBJ2-2	.	TRBV10-3	TRBD1	TGTGCCAGCAGCCACCGACAGGGAAAGGCGGAGCTGTTTTTT	CASSHRQGKAELFF
TRBJ2-5	few	TRBV6-5	.	TGTGCCAGCAGTTACGACAGGCGGGAGCCGAGGGGAGAGACCCAGTACTTC	CASSYDRREPRGETQYF
TRBJ1-6	many	TRBV7-3	TRBD1	TGTGCCAGCAGCCAACAGGGGGCAGGTTCACCCCTCCACTTT	CASSQQGAGSPLHF
TRBJ1-4	.	TRBV7-9	.	TGTGCCAGCAGCTTAGGGTTGACAGCTGATGAAAAACTGTTTTTT	CASSLGLTADEKLFF
TRBJ1-1	.	TRBV20-1	TRBD1	TGCAGTGCTAGAGAGACTAATCGACAGGGCACTACTGAAGCTTTCTTT	CSARETNRQGTTEAFF
TRBJ2-7	many	TRBV7-2	TRBD2	TGTGCCAGCAGCTTATTAGCGGGGAGGAGCTCCTACGAGCAGTACTTC	CASSLLAGRSSYEQYF
TRBJ1-1	.	TRBV20-1	TRBD1	TGCAGGGCCGGGACAGGGGGGACTGAAGCTTTCTTT	CRAGTGGTEAFF